Listed below are T cell receptor beta chains from one sample, sequenced in a study of memory CD4+ T cells and cytomegalovirus serostatus. Data came from immunoSEQ multiplex PCR; TCRdb stores just in-frame clones and leaves some out. The sample shows 50,000 or so clones, less than 80% of them seen only once. Input material: memory CD4+ T cells from blood. The origin of the receptors is an adult in good health and CMV-seronegative. Both conserved end residues are part of each CDR3. Fields, in order: V gene, D gene, J gene, CDR3 protein, CDR3 DNA. The D gene is left open where the match is weak.

>TRBV7-6|TRBD1|TRBJ2-3
CASSSGQRSTDTQYF
TGTGCCAGCAGCTCGGGACAGAGAAGCACAGATACGCAGTATTTT
>TRBV5-1|NA|TRBJ2-7
CASSLEGSGADEQYF
TGCGCCAGCAGCTTGGAGGGGTCAGGGGCGGACGAGCAGTACTTC
>TRBV9|NA|TRBJ2-5
CASSTSTAQETQYF
TGTGCCAGCAGCACCTCGACAGCGCAAGAGACCCAGTACTTC
>TRBV9|NA|TRBJ1-5
CASSAAGNQPQHF
TGTGCCAGCAGTGCCGCCGGGAATCAGCCCCAGCATTTT
>TRBV25-1|NA|TRBJ1-1
CASSKRTGNTEAFF
TGTGCCAGCAGTAAGCGAACAGGGAACACTGAAGCTTTCTTT
>TRBV5-1|NA|TRBJ1-1
CASSSGPANTEAFF
TGCGCCAGCAGCTCGGGACCGGCAAACACTGAAGCTTTCTTT
>TRBV5-4|TRBD2|TRBJ2-5
CASSLTSGKKETQYF
TGTGCCAGCAGCTTGACTAGCGGGAAAAAAGAGACCCAGTACTTC
>TRBV6-6|TRBD1|TRBJ1-2
CASSTGQVVSYTF
TGTGCCAGCAGTACAGGACAGGTGGTTAGCTACACCTTC
>TRBV7-3|NA|TRBJ2-3
CASSLMAVPSTDTQYF
TGTGCCAGCAGCTTAATGGCGGTGCCTAGCACAGATACGCAGTATTTT
>TRBV2|TRBD1|TRBJ1-4
CASSETGGRTNEKLFF
TGTGCCAGCAGTGAAACAGGGGGCAGAACTAATGAAAAACTGTTTTTT
>TRBV4-1|NA|TRBJ1-5
CASSQESQGGQPQHF
TGCGCCAGCAGCCAAGAGTCACAGGGAGGTCAGCCCCAGCATTTT
>TRBV4-1|TRBD2|TRBJ2-2
CASSHPGLAIRTGNTGELFF
TGCGCCAGCAGCCACCCGGGACTAGCGATTAGAACAGGGAACACCGGGGAGCTGTTTTTT